This T cell receptor beta chain stems from a study of cytomegalovirus exposure and HLA in healthy donors. As for the study in general: As released early, the data held around 80 million unique TCRs from HLA-typed donors.

The study ran its PCR with 60 Vbeta and 13 Jbeta primers. TCRdb's copy holds only in-frame clones and misses some; the assay was immunoSEQ multiplex PCR. The table has more than 95,000 clones, more than 70% seen once; the top ten hold 9% to 9.5%. Details on this clone: Its antigen remains unknown.

CDR1 and CDR2 from the germline V gene are LNHNV and YYDKDF (reference sequence). The CDR3 loop spans 17 amino acids. Trimming took off 7 bases at V and 2 bases at J, with 22 bases between the two ends. Broader study findings: Among TCR beta chains, those listed as cytomegalovirus-associated numbered about 160. Across donors, sequencing depth was assumed by presence/absence analyses to be roughly uniform. A few CMV-associated chains proved CMV antigen-specific in vitro.

This clonotype was sampled from a woman aged 50 to 60 in good health and CMV-seropositive. The chain recombines TRBV15 with TRBJ2-3; D ambiguous. Specimen: PBMCs. Here the CDR3 DNA reads TGTGCCACCAAGCTAAGTAGGTGGCGGCCTACCACAGATACGCAGTATTTT. This translates into CATKLSRWRPTTDTQYF.